This T cell receptor (beta chain) was documented in a study of shared clonotypes between healthy human individuals. The CDR3 consists of 16 residues. V was clipped by 0 bases and J by 1 base, with 13 bases between them. Germline CDR1 reads SGDLS; CDR2 reads YYNGEE. In the case of this clone: No antigen is known for it.

Broader study findings: What naive subsets generally showed was a larger estimated richness than memory subsets showed. The sharing of 4% to 5.5% of naive CD4 clonotypes was seen across a handful of donors. Some clonotypes were shared by all four sorted-subset donors, while others were not shared. The non-shared ones had lower generation probabilities than the shared ones.

Assay used: immunoSEQ multiplex PCR; TCRdb lists only in-frame clones, some missing. The top ten hold 1.2% of the sample, which has 1.5 million to 2.5 million clones, less than 95% seen once. Naive CD8 cells lacked CD45RO and underwent positive selection for CCR7, leaving out terminally differentiated effector memory CD45RA+ cells. The gene calls are TRBV9 and TRBJ1-2, with D possibly TRBD1 on 6 matching bases. Input material: naive CD8+ T cells sorted from blood. The TCR was taken from a man aged 18 to 29 in good health. The chain's CDR3 is CASSVEPRGGNYGYTF. The CDR3 DNA reads TGTGCCAGCAGCGTAGAGCCCAGGGGAGGTAACTATGGCTACACCTTC.